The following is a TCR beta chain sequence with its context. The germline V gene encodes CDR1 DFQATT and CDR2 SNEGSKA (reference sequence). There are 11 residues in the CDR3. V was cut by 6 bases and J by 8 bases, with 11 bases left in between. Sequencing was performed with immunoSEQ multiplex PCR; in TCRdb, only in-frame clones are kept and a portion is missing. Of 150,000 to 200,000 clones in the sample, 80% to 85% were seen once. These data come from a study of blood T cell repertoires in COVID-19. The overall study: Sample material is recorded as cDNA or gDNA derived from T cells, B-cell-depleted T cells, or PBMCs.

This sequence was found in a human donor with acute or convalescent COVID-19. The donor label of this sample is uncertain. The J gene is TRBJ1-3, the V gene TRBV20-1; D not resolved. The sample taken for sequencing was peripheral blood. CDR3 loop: CSAAPVDTIYF. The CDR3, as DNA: TGCAGTGCCGCCCCGGTAGACACCATATATTTT.